Below are 32 T cell receptor beta chains sequenced from a single sample in a study of Graves' ophthalmopathy and Graves' hyperthyroidism. Scientists amplified the TCR beta CDR3 regions from RNA transcripts. The workflow started with a first-round RT-PCR run with HTBI primers and then moved on to a second-round multiplex PCR. TCRdb reprocessed the multiplex PCR reads with MiXCR, giving one entry per CDR3 protein. The sample consists of around 1,200,000 distinct CDR3 sequences, 35% to 40% of them appearing once. The sequencing input was peripheral blood or thyroid tissue (not recorded which). These receptors were obtained from an adult man with Graves' hyperthyroidism.

The sample holds many counts of this clonotype. The genes are TRBV29-1 and TRBJ1-2; 8 nucleotides match TRBD1. V dropped 6 bases and J dropped 10; count of bases not matched to a gene: 4. The CDR3 is 10 amino acids. CDR1 and CDR2 (germline): SQVTM, ANQGSEA. CDR3 region: CSVYRGIYTF. The CDR3 DNA sequence: TGCAGCGTGTACAGGGGGATCTACACCTTC.

This clonotype has only a few counts. The genes are TRBV19 and TRBJ1-5; no reliable D call. In germline, CDR1 is LNHDA, CDR2 SQIVND (reference sequence). The CDR3 extends over 14 amino acids. V lost 7 bases to trimming and J lost 5 bases, with 15 bases between them. The CDR3 DNA sequence: TGTGCCAGTACTCCTGACGGGTCGGATCAGCCCCAGCATTTT. Protein: CASTPDGSDQPQHF.

In this sample, this clonotype turned up many times. The V and J genes are TRBV4-1 and TRBJ1-3, with no clear D. The length of the CDR3 is 13 residues. The ends were cut back, 2 bases at V and 9 bases at J, with 11 bases in the middle. Per germline, CDR1 MGHRA and CDR2 YSYEKL. The CDR3 nucleotides are TGCGCCAGCAGCCAACCTGCAAGCAGCACCATATATTTT. As protein: CASSQPASSTIYF.

This clonotype was found many times. The rearrangement links TRBV12-3 or TRBV12-4 to TRBJ1-6; D remains unclear. V was trimmed by 5 bases and J by 8 bases, leaving 13 bases between them. The CDR3 runs 14 residues. CDR3 bases: TGTGCCAGCAGTCCAGGTCTGATGGATTCACCCCTCCACTTT. This gives the protein CASSPGLMDSPLHF.

The table lists this clonotype with many counts. This rearrangement joins TRBV19 to TRBJ1-4, with unresolved D. This CDR3 is built from 13 residues. Trimming shortened V by 3 bases and J by 8 bases, and 10 bases separated the two germline ends. Germline V CDR1 and CDR2: LNHDA, SQIVND (reference sequence). In DNA, the CDR3 is TGTGCCAGTAGTATGTTTCGTGGCGAAAAACTGTTTTTT. Its translation is CASSMFRGEKLFF.

The V and J genes are TRBV7-3 and TRBJ2-7; 11 positions match TRBD1. The CDR3 consists of 16 residues. The V segment lost 5 bases and the J segment 3 bases; nucleotides outside the gene matches: 9. Germline loops: CDR1 SGHTA, CDR2 FQGTGA. The CDR3 DNA reads TGTGCCAGCAGCCAAGATGAGGGACAGGGGGTCTACGAGCAGTACTTC. It translates to CASSQDEGQGVYEQYF.

The gene calls are TRBV29-1 and TRBJ2-5; TRBD2 agrees at 9 bases. V shed 3 bases and J 5 bases; nucleotides not matched to a gene: 4. Germline assignment: CDR1 SQVTM and CDR2 ANQGSEA. The CDR3 extends over 13 amino acids. Written as DNA, the CDR3 is TGCAGCGTTGAGGTAGCGGGAGAGGAGACCCAGTACTTC. Residues: CSVEVAGEETQYF.

This clonotype is a singleton in its sample. The chain is built from TRBV19 and TRBJ1-1, with D perhaps matching TRBD1 (5 bases). Germline V gene sequence: CDR1 LNHDA, CDR2 SQIVND (reference sequence). V shed 6 bases and J shed 1 base, with 12 bases lying between them. There are 14 residues in the CDR3. The CDR3 nucleotides are TGTGCCAGTAGGGGTGGGGGATGGAACACTGAAGCTTTCTTT. Residues: CASRGGGWNTEAFF.

The table lists this clonotype with a few counts. The chain couples TRBV4-3 to TRBJ1-6; the match to TRBD1 covers 7 bases. This CDR3 comprises 16 residues. Looked up from germline, CDR1 is LGHNA and CDR2 is YSLEER. Trimming at V came to 2 bases and at J to 6 bases, leaving 7 bases not matched to a gene. CDR3 DNA sequence: TGCGCCAGCAGCCAACACAGGGGTCTGTCTAATTCACCCCTCCACTTT. Its protein product is CASSQHRGLSNSPLHF.

The rearrangement joins TRBV24-1 to TRBJ1-4; TRBD1 matches 7 bases. The junction had 7 bases not matched to a gene; V was cut back by 6 bases and J by 7 bases. In germline, CDR1 is KGHDR, CDR2 SFDVKD. The CDR3 contains 14 residues. The CDR3 region is CATSRGGASEKLFF. DNA for the CDR3: TGTGCCACCAGTCGAGGGGGCGCTTCTGAAAAACTGTTTTTT.

This clonotype was seen only a few times. This chain uses TRBV6-5 with TRBJ1-1, with TRBD1 matching 8 bases. CDR3 size: 17 residues. V shed 1 base and J 4 bases; nucleotides not matched to a gene: 11. In germline, CDR1 is MNHEY, CDR2 SVGAGI. In DNA, the CDR3 is TGTGCCAGCAGTTACTGGTCAGGGGGCGCGAAAGGCACTGAAGCTTTCTTT. Amino acid sequence: CASSYWSGGAKGTEAFF.

This clonotype was observed a few times. The V call is TRBV11-2, the J call TRBJ2-7, with TRBD1 identical over 8 bases. The CDR3 consists of 16 residues. J was trimmed by 6 bases and V by 6 bases; bases with no gene match: 16. Germline CDR1 SGHAT, CDR2 FQNNGV. CDR3 amino acids: CASSPSDRGRLLEQYF. The CDR3 DNA sequence: TGTGCCAGCAGTCCATCAGACAGGGGCCGCCTACTCGAGCAGTACTTC. Full variable domain (rest looked up from reference TRBV11-2 and TRBJ2-7): EAGVAQSPRYKIIEKRQSVAFWCNPISGHATLYWYQQILGQGPKLLIQFQNNGVVDDSQLPKDRFSAERLKGVDSTLKIQPAKLEDSAVYLCASSPSDRGRLLEQYFGPGTRLTVT.

This clonotype came up a few times. This chain joins TRBV7-2 and TRBJ1-1; D is uncertain. The CDR3 covers 13 residues. CDR1 and CDR2 (germline): SGHTA, FQGNSA. V dropped 3 bases and J dropped 5 bases, with 10 bases sitting between them. In nucleotides, the CDR3 is TGTGCCAGCAGCTTCATCTGGGATACTGAAGCTTTCTTT. Amino acids: CASSFIWDTEAFF.

This clonotype was picked up many times. The J gene is TRBJ2-7, the V gene TRBV7-8; D perhaps matches TRBD2 (6 bases). V was cut by 5 bases and J by 3 bases, with 11 bases left in between. The length of the CDR3 is 13 residues. Per the germline V gene, CDR1 is SGHVS and CDR2 is FQNEAQ. The CDR3 here is CASSPGLYYEQYF. CDR3 nucleotides: TGTGCCAGCAGCCCGGGACTGTACTACGAGCAGTACTTC.

The gene calls are TRBV5-1 and TRBJ2-7; 8 nucleotides align to TRBD1. Germline trimming cut 3 bases from V and 6 bases from J; bases unmatched to any gene: 11. Germline-derived CDR1 and CDR2 are SGHRS and YFSETQ. This CDR3 comprises 15 residues. The CDR3 nucleotides read TGCGCCAGCAGCTGGACGGGACAGGCGGTAAGCGAGCAGTACTTC. Protein product: CASSWTGQAVSEQYF.

The J gene is TRBJ1-2, the V gene TRBV27; D gene unclear. Germline CDR1 and CDR2: MNHEY and SMNVEV (reference sequence). V was trimmed by 4 bases and J by 6 bases, leaving 15 bases between them. CDR3 length: 14 amino acids. CDR3 DNA sequence: TGTGCCAGCAGTTCCAAACCTACAACAGATGGCTACACCTTC. Residues: CASSSKPTTDGYTF.

This clonotype has more than one count but fewer than ten. The J gene is TRBJ2-5, the V gene TRBV11-2, with a weak D call TRBD2 (6 bases). Trimming took 10 bases from V and 5 from J, leaving 23 bases between them. Germline V gene sequence: CDR1 SGHAT, CDR2 FQNNGV. There are 15 residues in the CDR3. The CDR3 DNA reads TGTGCCACTAAGGGATGGGTCGGGAGTAGTGAGACCCAGTACTTC. It is translated as CATKGWVGSSETQYF.

In its sample, this clonotype was seen a few times. The genes are TRBV30 and TRBJ1-4; TRBD1 agrees at 9 bases. Germline assignment: CDR1 GTSNPN and CDR2 SVGIG (reference sequence). This CDR3 has 13 residues. V dropped 4 bases and J dropped 8; count of bases not matched to a gene: 5. CDR3 sequence: CAWTGTGREKLFF. CDR3 coding DNA: TGTGCCTGGACCGGGACAGGGCGAGAAAAACTGTTTTTT.

The genes are TRBV19 and TRBJ1-5; D is undetermined. The CDR3 has 16 residues. With 3 bases removed from V and 0 bases from J, the gap between germline ends came to 12 bases. Germline V lookup: CDR1 LNHDA, CDR2 SQIVND (reference sequence). The CDR3 bases are TGTGCCAGTAGTATTCGGGCAGGTCTTAGCAATCAGCCCCAGCATTTT. It codes for CASSIRAGLSNQPQHF. The complete variable domain, with remaining parts taken from reference TRBV19 and TRBJ1-5, reads DGGITQSPKYLFRKEGQNVTLSCEQNLNHDAMYWYRQDPGQGLRLIYYSQIVNDFQKGDIAEGYSVSREKKESFPLTVTSAQKNPTAFYLCASSIRAGLSNQPQHFGDGTRLSIL.

This chain uses TRBV11-3 with TRBJ2-2; D not certain. Deletions cut 0 bases from V and 4 bases from J, with 12 bases between. The CDR3 length is 16 residues. The germline gives CDR1 SGHNT, CDR2 YENEEA. The CDR3: CASSLDQWWGTGELFF. CDR3 coding DNA: TGTGCCAGCAGCTTAGACCAGTGGTGGGGCACCGGGGAGCTGTTTTTT.

This clonotype was seen a few times. The rearrangement uses TRBV9 and TRBJ2-2; TRBD2 matches 9 bases. With V trimmed by 0 bases and J by 1 base, 7 bases remained unmatched. CDR3 length equals 18 residues. Germline assignment: CDR1 SGDLS and CDR2 YYNGEE. CDR3 coding DNA: TGTGCCAGCAGCGTAGAAATAGCGGGGGCCATGAACACCGGGGAGCTGTTTTTT. Translating gives CASSVEIAGAMNTGELFF.

J is TRBJ2-5 and V is TRBV5-1; D gene unclear. V dropped 5 bases and J dropped 4 bases, with 15 bases sitting between them. Germline lookup yields CDR1 SGHRS and CDR2 YFSETQ. This CDR3 is 14 amino acids long. DNA of the CDR3: TGCGCCAGCAGAACAGACGGGTTTGGAGAGACCCAGTACTTC. Its protein is CASRTDGFGETQYF.

This chain links TRBV5-1 with TRBJ2-2; 9 bases agree with TRBD1. The CDR3 has 15 amino acids. Germline CDR1 is SGHRS and CDR2 is YFSETQ. The J segment lost 7 bases and the V segment lost 3 bases, leaving 7 bases of the junction unmatched. CDR3 sequence reads: CASSSTGTGNGELFF. The CDR3 DNA reads TGCGCCAGCAGCTCGACCGGGACAGGGAACGGGGAGCTGTTTTTT.

This clonotype was detected many times. This chain connects TRBV10-3 to TRBJ1-2; D is ambiguous. CDR1 and CDR2 from the germline V gene are ENHRY and SYGVKD. The CDR3 consists of 15 residues. Trimming cost V 6 bases and J 1 base, with 15 bases left between them. CDR3 DNA sequence: TGTGCCATCAGACCCCAAGGCGGGGATAACTATGGCTACACCTTC. Amino acids: CAIRPQGGDNYGYTF.

This clonotype has a handful of counts. The chain links TRBV5-8 to TRBJ2-7; TRBD1 aligns across 8 bases. The V gene end was trimmed by 2 bases and the J gene end by 2 bases; junction bases not matched to a gene: 3. Germline loops: CDR1 SGHTS, CDR2 YDEGEE. The CDR3 has 14 residues. The CDR3 loop is CASSFRTGTYEQYF. CDR3 in DNA: TGTGCCAGCAGCTTCAGGACAGGGACCTACGAGCAGTACTTC.

The table lists this clonotype with a few counts. The chain uses TRBV2 and TRBJ2-5; the D gene is possibly TRBD2 (6 bases). The CDR3 has 13 residues. Between the trimmed V and J ends, which lost 4 bases and 6 bases, there was a span of 12 bases. Germline-derived CDR1 and CDR2 are SNHLY and FYNNEI. The CDR3 is CASSAEGEKTQYF. As DNA, the CDR3 is TGTGCCAGCAGTGCGGAGGGAGAAAAGACCCAGTACTTC.

This sequence joins TRBV9 and TRBJ2-7; maybe TRBD1 (6 bases). This CDR3 is 16 amino acids long. Between the trimmed V and J ends, which lost 2 bases and 3 bases, there was a span of 18 bases. CDR1 and CDR2 (germline): SGDLS, YYNGEE. Here the CDR3 reads CASSVHTGTRIYEQYF. The CDR3 DNA reads TGTGCCAGCAGCGTCCACACCGGGACACGGATCTACGAGCAGTACTTC.

The chain combines TRBV7-9 with TRBJ1-2, with 7 bases fitting TRBD1. V lost 8 bases to trimming and J lost 6 bases; unmatched junction nucleotides: 15. This CDR3 has 15 amino acids. From germline, CDR1 is SEHNR and CDR2 FQNEAQ (reference sequence). In DNA form, the CDR3 reads TGTGCCAGCTACGGAGGACAGGACTTAACGGATGGCTACACCTTC. Protein product: CASYGGQDLTDGYTF.

This clonotype occurred many times. The V gene is TRBV7-2, the J gene TRBJ1-1; TRBD1 might be the D (6 bases). This CDR3 region has 14 residues. Germline V CDR1 and CDR2: SGHTA, FQGNSA. V was clipped by 6 bases and J by 2 bases, with 13 bases between them. CDR3 sequence: CASRRSGQNTEAFF. The CDR3 DNA is TGTGCCAGCAGGCGTTCGGGACAAAACACTGAAGCTTTCTTT.

This clonotype showed up just a few times. This sequence joins TRBV28 and TRBJ1-2; D gene uncertain. Germline lookup yields CDR1 MDHEN and CDR2 SYDVKM. This CDR3 is built from 11 residues. The V gene lost 5 bases and the J gene lost 7 bases, with 8 bases spanning the gap. The CDR3, as DNA: TGTGCCAGCAGTCGGGGTGCTGGCTACACCTTC. Protein product: CASSRGAGYTF.

The sample holds many counts of this clonotype. The V and J genes are TRBV19 and TRBJ1-2; 9 bases are a match to TRBD1. V lost 6 bases to trimming and J lost 8 bases; unmatched junction nucleotides: 10. Germline CDR1 reads LNHDA; CDR2 reads SQIVND (reference sequence). The CDR3 is 14 residues long. CDR3 coding DNA: TGTGCCAGTAGCCGGGACAGGGTATCTAGAGGCTACACCTTC. Protein sequence: CASSRDRVSRGYTF. The full variable domain, completed using reference TRBV19 and TRBJ1-2, is DGGITQSPKYLFRKEGQNVTLSCEQNLNHDAMYWYRQDPGQGLRLIYYSQIVNDFQKGDIAEGYSVSREKKESFPLTVTSAQKNPTAFYLCASSRDRVSRGYTFGSGTRLTVV.

This clonotype was seen ten or more times. The chain combines TRBV29-1 with TRBJ1-2; D is possibly TRBD1 (6 bases). There are 13 residues in the CDR3. V shed 1 base and J shed 4 bases, with 10 bases lying between them. Germline V CDR1 and CDR2: SQVTM, ANQGSEA. The CDR3 here is CSVEVGGFYGYTF. CDR3 coding DNA: TGCAGCGTTGAAGTGGGGGGCTTCTATGGCTACACCTTC.